This T cell receptor beta chain was recorded in a study of patients and donors after allogeneic stem cell transplantation. TCRdb reprocessed the RT-PCR reads via MiXCR and lists one record per CDR3 protein. The table shows some 960,000 distinct CDR3 sequences, with under 20% occurring only once. This clonotype was detected many times. CDR1 and CDR2 (germline): MGHDK, SYGVNS. Unmatched junction bases numbered 11, after V lost 3 bases and J lost 7 bases. This CDR3 contains 16 residues. V is TRBV25-1 and J is TRBJ2-2, with 7 bases fitting TRBD1. Sequenced sample: blood, either unsorted or a sorted T cell fraction (not recorded which). The clonotype originates from a human donor who was either an allogeneic HSCT recipient or a stem cell or donor lymphocyte infusion donor (not recorded which). It is not recorded whose cells these are; they may come from a transplant donor. CDR3 region: CASSDPDRLDGGELFF. As DNA, the CDR3 is TGTGCCAGCAGTGACCCGGACAGGTTAGACGGCGGGGAGCTGTTTTTT.